The following is a TCR beta chain sequence with its context. The antigen is undetermined. This CDR3 region has 13 residues. Trimming removed 4 bases at V and 10 bases at J, with 15 bases between. The germline V gene has CDR1 SGDLS and CDR2 YYNGEE. The data were taken from a study of cytomegalovirus exposure and HLA in healthy donors. Primers: 60 Vbeta forward and 13 Jbeta reverse. TCRdb keeps only in-frame clones here, not all; method: immunoSEQ multiplex PCR. This table has fewer than 200,000 clones, over 70% appearing once. Study-wide findings and caveats: The majority of TCR sequences were rare, yet some public TCRs appeared in many donors. In a later analysis, a missense DCLRE1C variant was linked to TCR beta V- and J-gene trimming.

This receptor was obtained from a woman in her forties or fifties in good health and CMV-seropositive. The chain links TRBV9 to TRBJ2-1; D ambiguous. The sample comprised PBMCs. The CDR3 sequence is CASSTRQVAEQFF. The CDR3 DNA follows: TGTGCCAGCAGCACCCGTCAGGTGGCGGAGCAGTTCTTC.